The following is a T cell receptor (beta chain) sequence with its context. Its antigen remains unidentified. The CDR3 end is not reached by the read, which stops 3 residues before it; the germline J gene fills it in. Method: immunoSEQ multiplex PCR; TCRdb's copy keeps in-frame clones and lacks some. Its listing shows approximately 35,000 clones. Germline CDR1 and CDR2: MNHEY and SVGEGT. The CDR3 runs to 15 residues. This specimen belongs to a study of T cells in women clearing cervical HPV infection. The study, taken as a whole, reports: Unknown T-cell numbers per sample may underlie the richness differences.

The chain recombines TRBV6-2 or TRBV6-3 with TRBJ1-2, with 8 bases aligning to TRBD1. The TCR originated in a woman aged 18 to 69 with a cervical HPV16 infection that either progressed to CIN3+ or cleared (not recorded which). The sample was blood buffy coat. The CDR3 bases that were read are TGTGCCAGCAGAGACCAAGGGCAGGGGGCCCACGAC. Amino acid sequence: CASRDQGQGAHD. The entire CDR3 is CASRDQGQGAHDYTF.